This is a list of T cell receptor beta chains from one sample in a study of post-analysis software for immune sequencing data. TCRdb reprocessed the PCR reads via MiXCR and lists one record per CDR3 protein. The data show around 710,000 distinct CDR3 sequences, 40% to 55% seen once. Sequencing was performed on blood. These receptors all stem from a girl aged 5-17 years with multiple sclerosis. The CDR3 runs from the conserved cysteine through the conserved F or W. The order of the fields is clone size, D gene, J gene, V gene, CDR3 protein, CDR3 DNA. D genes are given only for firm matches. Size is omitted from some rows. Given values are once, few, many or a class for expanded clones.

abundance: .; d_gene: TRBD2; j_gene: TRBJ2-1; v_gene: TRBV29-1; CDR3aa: CSVVGLAGPGSYNEQFF; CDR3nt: TGCAGCGTTGTGGGTCTAGCGGGACCCGGCTCCTACAATGAGCAGTTCTTC
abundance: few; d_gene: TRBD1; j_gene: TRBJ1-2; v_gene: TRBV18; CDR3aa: CASSPKGAHGNYGYTF; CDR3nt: TGTGCCAGCTCACCAAAGGGGGCACACGGTAACTATGGCTACACCTTC
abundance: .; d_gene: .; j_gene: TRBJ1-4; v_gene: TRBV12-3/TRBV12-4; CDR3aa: CASSQTGKLFF; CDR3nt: TGTGCCAGCAGCCAAACAGGAAAACTGTTTTTT
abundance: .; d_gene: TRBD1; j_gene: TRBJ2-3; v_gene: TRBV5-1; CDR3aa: CASSQGQASTDTQYF; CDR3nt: TGCGCCAGCAGCCAGGGACAGGCTAGCACAGATACGCAGTATTTT
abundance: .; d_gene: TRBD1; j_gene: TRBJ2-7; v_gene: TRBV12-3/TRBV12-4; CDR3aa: CASSFTTGASYEQYF; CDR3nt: TGTGCCAGCAGTTTTACGACAGGGGCAAGCTACGAGCAGTACTTC
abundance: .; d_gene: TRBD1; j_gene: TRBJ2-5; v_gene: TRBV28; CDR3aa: CASSPPDRVAETQYF; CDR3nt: TGTGCCAGCAGTCCCCCCGACAGGGTAGCAGAGACCCAGTACTTC
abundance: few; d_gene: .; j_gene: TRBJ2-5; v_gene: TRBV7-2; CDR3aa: CASSGGTWGETQYF; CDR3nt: TGTGCCAGCAGCGGGGGGACATGGGGGGAGACCCAGTACTTC
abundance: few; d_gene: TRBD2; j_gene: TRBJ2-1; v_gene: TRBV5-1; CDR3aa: CASSLVLAGGSDNEQFF; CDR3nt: TGCGCCAGCAGCTTGGTGCTAGCGGGAGGGTCTGATAATGAGCAGTTCTTC
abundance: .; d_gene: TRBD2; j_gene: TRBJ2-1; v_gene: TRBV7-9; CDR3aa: CASSPAAGVRNEQFF; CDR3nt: TGTGCCAGCAGCCCCGCCGCGGGAGTGCGTAATGAGCAGTTCTTC
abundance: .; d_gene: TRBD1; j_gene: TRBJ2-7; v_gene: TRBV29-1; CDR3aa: CSVPSFSGTGGVEQYF; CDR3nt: TGCAGCGTTCCAAGTTTCTCCGGGACAGGGGGGGTCGAGCAGTACTTC
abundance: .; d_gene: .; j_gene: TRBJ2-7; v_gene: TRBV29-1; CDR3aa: CSVGGPSSYEQYF; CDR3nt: TGCAGCGTTGGGGGACCGAGCTCCTACGAGCAGTACTTC
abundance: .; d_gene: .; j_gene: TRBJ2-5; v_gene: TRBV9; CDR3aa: CASSKDPAWETQYF; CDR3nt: TGTGCCAGCAGCAAGGACCCTGCATGGGAGACCCAGTACTTC
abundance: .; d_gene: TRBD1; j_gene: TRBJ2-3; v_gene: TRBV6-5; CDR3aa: CASSTGTVRRDTQYF; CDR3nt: TGTGCCAGCAGTACCGGGACAGTCCGCAGAGATACGCAGTATTTT
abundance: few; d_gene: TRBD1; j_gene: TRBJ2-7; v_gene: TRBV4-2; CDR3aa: CASSQGKGQGHYEQYF; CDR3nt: TGTGCCAGCAGCCAAGGGAAAGGACAGGGACACTACGAGCAGTACTTC
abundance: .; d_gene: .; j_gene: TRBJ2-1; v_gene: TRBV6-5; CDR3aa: CASRQGRRTYNEQFF; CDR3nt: TGTGCCAGCAGACAGGGACGGAGGACCTACAATGAGCAGTTCTTC
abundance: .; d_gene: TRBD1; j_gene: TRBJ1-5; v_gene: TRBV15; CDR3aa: CATSRDRRGAQHF; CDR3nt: TGTGCCACCAGCAGAGATCGCAGGGGGGCCCAGCATTTT
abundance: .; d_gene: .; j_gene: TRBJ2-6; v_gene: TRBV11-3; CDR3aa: CARSLETATGANVLTF; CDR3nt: TGTGCCCGCAGCTTAGAGACAGCCACTGGGGCCAACGTCCTGACTTTC
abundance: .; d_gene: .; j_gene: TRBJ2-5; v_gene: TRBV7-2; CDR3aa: CASSPQGGVETQYF; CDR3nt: TGTGCCAGCAGCCCACAGGGGGGGGTTGAGACCCAGTACTTC
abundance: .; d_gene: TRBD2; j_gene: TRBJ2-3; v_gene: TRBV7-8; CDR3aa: CASSPGGTSGPGAPLDTQYF; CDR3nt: TGTGCCAGCAGCCCGGGGGGTACTAGCGGGCCTGGGGCACCATTAGATACGCAGTATTTT
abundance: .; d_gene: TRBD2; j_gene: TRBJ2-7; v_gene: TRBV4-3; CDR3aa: CASSQTSGRGEEYF; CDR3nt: TGCGCCAGCAGCCAGACTAGCGGGAGGGGCGAGGAGTACTTC
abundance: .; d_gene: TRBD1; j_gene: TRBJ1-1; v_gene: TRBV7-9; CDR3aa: CASSRDRGGAFF; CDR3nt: TGTGCCAGCAGCCGGGACAGGGGTGGAGCTTTCTTT
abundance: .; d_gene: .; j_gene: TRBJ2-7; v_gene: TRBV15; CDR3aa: CATSSERSDEQYF; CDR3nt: TGTGCCACCAGCAGCGAACGGAGCGACGAGCAGTACTTC
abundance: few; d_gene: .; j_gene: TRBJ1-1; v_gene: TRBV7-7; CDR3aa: CASSPLYITPSLADTEAFF; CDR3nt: TGTGCTAGCAGCCCCCTTTATATAACACCCTCCCTGGCGGACACTGAAGCTTTCTTT
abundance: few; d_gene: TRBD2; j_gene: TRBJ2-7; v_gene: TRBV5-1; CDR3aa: CASSLEPAGVTYEQYF; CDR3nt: TGCGCCAGCAGCTTGGAACCAGCGGGAGTGACCTACGAGCAGTACTTC
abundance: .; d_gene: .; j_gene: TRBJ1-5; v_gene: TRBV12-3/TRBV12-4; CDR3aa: CASSIQRSNQPQHF; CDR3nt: TGTGCCAGCAGTATCCAGCGAAGCAATCAGCCCCAGCATTTT
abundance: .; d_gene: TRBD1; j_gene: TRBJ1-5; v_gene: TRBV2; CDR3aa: CASSLPGQIYSNQPQHF; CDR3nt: TGTGCCAGCAGCTTACCGGGACAGATTTATAGCAATCAGCCCCAGCATTTT
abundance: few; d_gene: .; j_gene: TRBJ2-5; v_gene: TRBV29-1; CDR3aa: CSGGEKETQYF; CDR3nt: TGCAGCGGGGGGGAAAAAGAGACCCAGTACTTC
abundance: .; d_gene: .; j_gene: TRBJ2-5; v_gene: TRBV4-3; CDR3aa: CASSQIRTGPAVETQYF; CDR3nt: TGCGCCAGCAGCCAAATTCGGACGGGCCCTGCAGTGGAGACCCAGTACTTC
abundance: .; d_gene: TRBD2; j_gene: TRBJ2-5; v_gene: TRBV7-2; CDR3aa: CASSLGLGLVQETQYF; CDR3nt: TGTGCCAGCAGCTTAGGGCTCGGACTAGTGCAAGAGACCCAGTACTTC
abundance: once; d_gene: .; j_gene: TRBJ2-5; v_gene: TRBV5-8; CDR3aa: CASSEDRDQETQYF; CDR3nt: TGTGCCAGCAGCGAGGACAGAGACCAAGAGACCCAGTACTTC
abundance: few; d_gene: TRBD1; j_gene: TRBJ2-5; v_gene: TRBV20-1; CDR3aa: CSATGEQTQYF; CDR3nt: TGCAGTGCCACAGGGGAACAGACCCAGTACTTC
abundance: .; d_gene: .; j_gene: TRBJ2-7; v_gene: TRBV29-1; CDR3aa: CSALGTRAYEQYF; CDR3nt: TGCAGCGCTCTCGGGACGCGGGCCTACGAGCAGTACTTC
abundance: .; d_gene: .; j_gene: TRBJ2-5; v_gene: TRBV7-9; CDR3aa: CASSLAAAGEETQYF; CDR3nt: TGTGCCAGCAGCTTAGCGGCTGCAGGGGAAGAGACCCAGTACTTC
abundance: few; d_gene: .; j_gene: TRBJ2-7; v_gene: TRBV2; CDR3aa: CASSENGGGHEQYF; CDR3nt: TGTGCCAGCAGTGAGAATGGGGGGGGCCACGAGCAGTACTTC
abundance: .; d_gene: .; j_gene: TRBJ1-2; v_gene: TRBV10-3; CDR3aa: CAISESGSYGYTF; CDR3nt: TGTGCCATCAGTGAGTCCGGGAGTTATGGCTACACCTTC
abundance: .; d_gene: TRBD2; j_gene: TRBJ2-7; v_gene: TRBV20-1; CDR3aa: CSASLAGALWPYEQYF; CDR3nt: TGCAGTGCTAGCCTAGCGGGAGCTTTGTGGCCCTACGAGCAGTACTTC
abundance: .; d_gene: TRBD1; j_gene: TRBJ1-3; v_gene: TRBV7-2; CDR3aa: CASSQADRALGNTIYF; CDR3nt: TGTGCCAGCAGTCAGGCGGACAGGGCTTTGGGAAACACCATATATTTT
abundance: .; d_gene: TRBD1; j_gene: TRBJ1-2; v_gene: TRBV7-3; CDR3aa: CASSLNVRDSYGYTF; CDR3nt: TGTGCCAGCAGCTTAAACGTCCGGGACAGCTATGGCTACACCTTC
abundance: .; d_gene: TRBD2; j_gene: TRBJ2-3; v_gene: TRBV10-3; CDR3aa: CAIRAGLAGADTQYF; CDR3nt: TGTGCCATCAGAGCAGGACTAGCGGGAGCAGATACGCAGTATTTT
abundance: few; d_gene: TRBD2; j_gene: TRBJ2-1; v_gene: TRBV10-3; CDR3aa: CAISEVAGGVYNEQFF; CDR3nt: TGTGCCATCAGTGAGGTGGCGGGAGGTGTCTACAATGAGCAGTTCTTC
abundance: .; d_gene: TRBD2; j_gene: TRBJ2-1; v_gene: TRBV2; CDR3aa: CASSPGLEYNEQFF; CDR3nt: TGTGCCAGCAGCCCCGGACTAGAGTACAATGAGCAGTTCTTC
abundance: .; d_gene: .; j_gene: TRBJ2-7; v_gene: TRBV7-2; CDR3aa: CASSSASGGIYEQYF; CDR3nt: TGTGCCAGCAGCTCAGCCTCAGGCGGGATCTACGAGCAGTACTTC
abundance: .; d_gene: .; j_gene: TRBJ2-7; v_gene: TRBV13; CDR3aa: CASSSRLDSYEQYF; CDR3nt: TGTGCCAGCAGCTCCCGACTGGACTCCTACGAGCAGTACTTC
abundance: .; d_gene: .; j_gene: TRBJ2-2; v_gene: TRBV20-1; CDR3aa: CSVDGPGELFF; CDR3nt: TGCAGTGTGGACGGTCCCGGGGAGCTGTTTTTT
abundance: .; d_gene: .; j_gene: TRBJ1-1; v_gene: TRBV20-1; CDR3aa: CSANDRRTAGTEAFF; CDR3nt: TGCAGTGCTAATGACCGGAGGACAGCCGGCACTGAAGCTTTCTTT